What follows is one T cell receptor (beta chain) and its context. The antigen is not known. A universal primer site was created by template switching, with the cDNA bearing unique molecular identifiers. TCRdb itself ran the 5' RACE reads through MiXCR, one entry per CDR3 protein. This table has about 520,000 distinct CDR3 sequences, less than 25% appearing once. The entry originates in a study of identical twins. Findings and limits, study-wide: Among beta out-of-frame sequences, excess sharing between twins appeared weaker.

The same sample was also studied in work on T cells expressing NK-cell markers. Turning to that study: Sequencing of TCR beta repertoires drew on sorted CD3+CD56+NKG2C+, CD3+CD56+NKG2C- and CD3+CD56-NKG2C+ T cells. Questions lingered over whether expanded NKG2C+ T cell clones were HCMV-specific.

This clonotype was obtained from a woman between 18 and 29 years old in good health. The sequenced material came from CD4+ T cells sorted from blood.

CDR3 nucleotide sequence: TGCAGTGCTAGAGATAACAGGGGCGGCTACACCTTC. It specifies CSARDNRGGYTF. This chain joins TRBV20-1 and TRBJ1-2, with 7 bases lining up with TRBD1. Germline loops: CDR1 DFQATT, CDR2 SNEGSKA (reference sequence). The CDR3 is 12 amino acids. Unmatched junction bases numbered 3, after V lost 0 bases and J lost 8 bases.